What follows describes a single T cell receptor (beta chain). These data come from a study of blood T cell repertoires in COVID-19. The CDR3 loop spans 15 amino acids. CDR1 and CDR2 (germline): MNHEY, SVGAGI. The germline V and J ends were trimmed by 3 bases and 2 bases, with 13 bases remaining between them. Clones were read by immunoSEQ multiplex PCR, and TCRdb kept only the in-frame ones, dropping some. The data contain approximately 100,000 clones, 90% of them seen just once; the ten biggest clones take up 1.1%. The chain is built from TRBV6-5 and TRBJ1-1, with D uncertain. This clonotype originated in a human donor in a cohort sampled during active COVID-19. The sequenced sample was peripheral blood. The CDR3 nucleotides are TGTGCCAGCAGTTATGGACTGCGCACCAACACTGAAGCTTTCTTT. Its translation: CASSYGLRTNTEAFF.